These 25 T cell receptor beta chains were sequenced from one sample in a study of T cell responses to AZD1222 COVID-19 vaccine. Clones were read by immunoSEQ multiplex PCR, and TCRdb kept only the in-frame ones, dropping some. The sample shows approximately 120,000 clones, roughly 87% of them seen only once. The source was peripheral blood, collected on day 0 of MenACWY control vaccination. These TCRs come from an adult in good health.

The rearrangement links TRBV7-2 to TRBJ1-4, with a weak D call TRBD1 (5 bases). The germline V gene encodes CDR1 SGHTA and CDR2 FQGNSA. The germline V and J ends were trimmed by 0 bases and 10 bases, with 15 bases remaining between them. This CDR3 is 15 amino acids long. CDR3 coding DNA: TGTGCCAGCAGCTTAGCGGGGCGCCGGCTTGGAAAACTGTTTTTT. Translation: CASSLAGRRLGKLFF.

The chain recombines TRBV19 with TRBJ1-6, with TRBD1 matching over 9 bases. CDR1 is LNHDA, CDR2 SQIVND, per germline (reference sequence). CDR3 length equals 15 residues. J lost 9 bases, V lost 3 bases, and 6 bases had no gene match. The CDR3 loop reads CASSMVDRGGSPLHF. The CDR3 DNA sequence: TGTGCCAGTAGTATGGTGGACAGGGGCGGTTCACCCCTCCACTTT.

CDR3 in amino acids: CASSFQGIGEQYF. CDR3 sequence (DNA): TGTGCCAGCAGTTTTCAGGGGATCGGCGAGCAGTACTTC. The chain combines TRBV27 with TRBJ2-7; D is perhaps TRBD1 (6 bases). Germline CDR1 is MNHEY and CDR2 is SMNVEV (reference sequence). This CDR3 region has 13 residues. Deletions cut 3 bases from V and 6 bases from J, with 12 bases between.

The V call is TRBV7-2, the J call TRBJ1-5; weak D call: TRBD1 (5 bases). The V end lost 6 bases, the J end lost 0 bases, and 12 bases lay between the germline ends. Looked up from germline, CDR1 is SGHTA and CDR2 is FQGNSA. The CDR3 has 15 residues. This CDR3 is CASSLRGGSNQPQHF. The CDR3 DNA follows: TGTGCCAGCAGTCTCCGGGGGGGTAGCAATCAGCCCCAGCATTTT.

This clone is medium-sized (0.01 to 0.1%) by share. The chain combines TRBV5-5 with TRBJ2-3; D unresolved. The CDR3 runs to 15 residues. Looked up from germline, CDR1 is SGHKS and CDR2 is YYEKEE (reference sequence). Trimming took off 1 base at V and 3 bases at J, with 12 bases between the two ends. The CDR3 region has the DNA TGTGCCAGCAGCTTGCAAGAGGTAGAGACAGATACGCAGTATTTT. It yields the protein CASSLQEVETDTQYF. The variable domain in full, completed from reference TRBV5-5 and TRBJ2-3, reads DAGVTQSPTHLIKTRGQQVTLRCSPISGHKSVSWYQQVLGQGPQFIFQYYEKEERGRGNFPDRFSARQFPNYSSELNVNALLLGDSALYLCASSLQEVETDTQYFGPGTRLTVL.

The chain couples TRBV5-4 to TRBJ2-7; perhaps TRBD2 as D (6 bases). The CDR3 consists of 15 residues. Germline CDR1 is SGHNT and CDR2 is YYREEE (reference sequence). V gave up 0 bases and J gave up 5 bases, with 15 bases separating them. CDR3 amino acids: CASSLDGTTRNEQYF. In DNA form, the CDR3 reads TGTGCCAGCAGCTTGGATGGTACGACTAGGAACGAGCAGTACTTC.

V is TRBV3-1 (or the pseudogene TRBV3-2) and J is TRBJ2-7, with D perhaps TRBD1 (7 bases). The CDR3 extends over 15 amino acids. Trimming cost V 1 base and J 2 bases, with 12 bases left between them. Germline CDR1 is LGHDT and CDR2 is YNNKEL (reference sequence). The DNA of the CDR3 is TGTGCCAGCAGCCAAGGGTTCAGGGGGGCCTACGAGCAGTACTTC. Its protein product is CASSQGFRGAYEQYF.

V is TRBV5-6 and J is TRBJ1-2; D not certain. The CDR3 loop spans 14 amino acids. Germline loops: CDR1 SGHDT, CDR2 YYEEEE. The germline V and J ends were trimmed by 0 bases and 4 bases, with 10 bases remaining between them. The CDR3 loop is CASSLARSRYGYTF. For the CDR3, the DNA is TGTGCCAGCAGCTTGGCACGGTCCCGCTATGGCTACACCTTC.

V is TRBV28 and J is TRBJ1-1; 10 nucleotides line up with TRBD1. The V and J ends lost 6 bases and 5 bases, in that order; junction bases with no gene match: 6. The CDR3 length is 14 residues. Germline V gives CDR1 MDHEN, CDR2 SYDVKM. CDR3 DNA sequence: TGTGCCAGCAGGAAGGACAGGGGGAGGACTGAAGCTTTCTTT. It yields the protein CASRKDRGRTEAFF.

This chain joins TRBV6-1 and TRBJ1-3; D uncertain. The V end lost 8 bases, the J end lost 6 bases, and 8 bases lay between the germline ends. This CDR3 has 11 residues. Germline CDR1 is MNHNS and CDR2 is SASEGT. CDR3 DNA: TGTGCCAGCGGTGGTGAAAACACCATATATTTT. This codes for CASGGENTIYF.

J is TRBJ1-5 and V is TRBV28; D is unclear. Trimming removed 6 bases at V and 4 bases at J, with 7 bases between. CDR1 is MDHEN, CDR2 SYDVKM, per germline. The CDR3 length is 12 residues. CDR3 sequence reads: CASSLLNQPQHF. The CDR3 region has the DNA TGTGCCAGCAGCTTACTAAATCAGCCCCAGCATTTT.

The chain combines TRBV28 with TRBJ2-5; 7 bases match TRBD1. The CDR3 is 17 residues long. Trimming at V came to 5 bases and at J to 5 bases, leaving 17 bases not matched to a gene. CDR1 is MDHEN and CDR2 is SYDVKM in the germline V gene. The CDR3: CASSRTPATGPRETQYF. In DNA, the CDR3 is TGTGCCAGCAGTCGCACCCCAGCGACAGGGCCCCGTGAGACCCAGTACTTC.

The CDR3 bases are TGTGCCAGCAGCTTAGGGGTAGGGGGTTGGGATGAGCAGTTCTTC. Translating gives CASSLGVGGWDEQFF. This sequence joins TRBV7-7 and TRBJ2-1; D may be TRBD1 (6 bases). From germline, CDR1 is SSHAT and CDR2 FNYEAQ (reference sequence). This CDR3 has 15 residues. V was pared by 1 base and J by 8 bases, with 15 bases between.

The chain joins TRBV2 to TRBJ2-7; D is undetermined. The CDR3 contains 13 residues. Trimming removed 6 bases at V and 3 bases at J, with 12 bases between. CDR1 is SNHLY and CDR2 is FYNNEI in the germline V gene. As DNA, the CDR3 is TGTGCCAGCAGGGGTACCCGTTACTACGAGCAGTACTTC. It specifies CASRGTRYYEQYF.

This sequence joins TRBV4-1 and TRBJ2-2; possible D gene TRBD2, 6 bases. This CDR3 contains 14 residues. Trimming shortened V by 1 base and J by 8 bases, and 11 bases separated the two germline ends. CDR1 is MGHRA, CDR2 YSYEKL, per germline. Here the CDR3 reads CASSQGIRGGELFF. The CDR3 region has the DNA TGCGCCAGCAGCCAAGGGATACGGGGGGGGGAGCTGTTTTTT.

The chain combines TRBV4-2 with TRBJ1-4; maybe TRBD1 (6 bases). The CDR3 loop spans 16 amino acids. Germline assignment: CDR1 LGHNA and CDR2 YNFKEQ. Trimming took 0 bases from V and 0 from J, leaving 8 bases between them. The CDR3 DNA reads TGTGCCAGCAGCCAAGAAGGGGGGGCAACTAATGAAAAACTGTTTTTT. Translation gives CASSQEGGATNEKLFF.

This clone was counted a single time. V usage is TRBV7-6 and J usage is TRBJ1-3, with a weak D call TRBD1 (5 bases). This CDR3 has 16 amino acids. Germline values: CDR1 SGHVS, CDR2 FNYEAQ. Trimming shortened V by 1 base and J by 0 bases, and 10 bases separated the two germline ends. The DNA for the CDR3 is TGTGCCAGCAGCTTAGGTTCCCAGGGCTCTGGAAACACCATATATTTT. This codes for CASSLGSQGSGNTIYF.

The chain combines TRBV28 with TRBJ1-2; 8 bases align to TRBD1. V trimming: 7 bases; J trimming: 6 bases; junction bases outside the gene matches: 4. CDR3 size: 12 residues. The germline V gene has CDR1 MDHEN and CDR2 SYDVKM. The CDR3 sequence is CASNGQGDGYTF. The DNA for the CDR3 is TGTGCCAGCAACGGACAGGGCGATGGCTACACCTTC.

V usage is TRBV5-1 and J usage is TRBJ1-2; a possible D gene is TRBD1 (6 bases). V lost 2 bases and J 8 bases, leaving 28 bases between the germline ends. This CDR3 comprises 18 residues. Per germline, CDR1 SGHRS and CDR2 YFSETQ. The CDR3 is CASSFDPPGSFSGAGYTF. CDR3 nucleotides: TGCGCCAGCAGCTTTGATCCTCCTGGCTCCTTTTCGGGGGCCGGCTACACCTTC.

A remark on this clone: This CDR3 is also generated by other DNA sequences in the sample. This sequence joins TRBV5-6 and TRBJ1-2; D ambiguous. The germline V gene encodes CDR1 SGHDT and CDR2 YYEEEE. Trimming removed 1 base from V and 1 base from J, with 5 bases in between. The CDR3 runs 13 residues. CDR3 sequence (DNA): TGTGCCAGCAGCTTGATGGGTAACTATGGCTACACCTTC. This translates into CASSLMGNYGYTF.

This clone was picked up one time. This sequence joins TRBV2 and TRBJ2-7; 7 bases line up with TRBD2. V was clipped by 8 bases and J by 3 bases; unmatched bases: 10. The CDR3 has 14 amino acids. Looked up from germline, CDR1 is SNHLY and CDR2 is FYNNEI. The CDR3: CASYPSAGVYEQYF. The DNA of the CDR3 is TGTGCCAGCTATCCCTCGGCGGGAGTCTACGAGCAGTACTTC.

V gene TRBV7-3 combines with J gene TRBJ2-3, with D unclear. The CDR3 is 15 amino acids. V lost 6 bases and J lost 0, with 13 bases in between. Per the germline V gene, CDR1 is SGHTA and CDR2 is FQGTGA. As DNA, the CDR3 is TGTGCCAGCAGTTTAGCAAGTTATAGCACAGATACGCAGTATTTT. It codes for CASSLASYSTDTQYF.

The V and J genes are TRBV7-3 and TRBJ2-2, with 15 positions matching TRBD2. Trimming removed 6 bases from V and 3 bases from J; junction bases left unmatched: 5. This CDR3 comprises 17 residues. CDR1 is SGHTA and CDR2 is FQGTGA in the germline V gene. CDR3 region: CASSSWTSGRDTGELFF. CDR3 bases: TGTGCCAGCAGTTCCTGGACTAGCGGGAGGGACACCGGGGAGCTGTTTTTT.

This chain uses TRBV3-1 (or the pseudogene TRBV3-2) with TRBJ1-4; D gene unclear. The V gene lost 4 bases and the J gene lost 8 bases, with 17 bases spanning the gap. The CDR3 totals 15 residues. From germline, CDR1 is LGHDT and CDR2 YNNKEL (reference sequence). CDR3 sequence reads: CASSPSRTRGEKLFF. The CDR3 DNA follows: TGTGCCAGCAGCCCCAGCAGGACCCGTGGGGAAAAACTGTTTTTT.

V gene TRBV11-1 combines with J gene TRBJ2-1, with TRBD2 matching 8 bases. CDR1 SGHAT and CDR2 FQDESV come from the germline V gene (reference sequence). V shed 4 bases and J 3 bases; nucleotides not matched to a gene: 8. This CDR3 spans 16 amino acids. The DNA of the CDR3 is TGTGCCAGCAGCTCGCTAGGGCTAGCGGGCTACAATGAGCAGTTCTTC. It yields the protein CASSSLGLAGYNEQFF.